Here is one T cell receptor beta chain with its context. The data originate from a study of OX40 agonist ivuxolimab in advanced cancers. The repertoire was sequenced with immunoSEQ multiplex PCR; TCRdb's copy has only in-frame clones and lacks some. The data show 70,000 to 85,000 clones, approximately 82% seen once. The CDR3 spans 13 residues. V was cut by 1 base and J by 5 bases, with 9 bases left in between. Looked up from germline, CDR1 is SGDLS and CDR2 is YYNGEE. The V call is TRBV9, the J call TRBJ1-1; no clear D gene. The input for sequencing was CD4+ or CD8+ T cells sorted from blood, taken in a trial of the OX40 agonist ivuxolimab. This receptor was obtained from an adult with an advanced solid tumor such as melanoma, head and neck, liver or kidney cancer. Here the CDR3 DNA reads TGTGCCAGCAGCGTAAGACGGGATACTGAAGCTTTCTTT. Translated, it gives CASSVRRDTEAFF. The whole variable domain, remainder taken from reference TRBV9 and TRBJ1-1, is DSGVTQTPKHLITATGQRVTLRCSPRSGDLSVYWYQQSLDQGLQFLIQYYNGEERAKGNILERFSAQQFPDLHSELNLSSLELGDSALYFCASSVRRDTEAFFGQGTRLTVV.